This record covers a single TCR beta chain. Germline CDR1 is SEHNR and CDR2 is FQNEAQ (reference sequence). The CDR3 length is 15 residues. V was trimmed by 3 bases and J by 1 base, leaving 12 bases between them. In the authors' workflow: Amplification from reference gene primers served as the basis for estimated nucleated cell counts. The data were produced by immunoSEQ multiplex PCR, yet TCRdb's version contains in-frame clones alone and is incomplete. V, J and clone size reflect that table, while D and trimming were determined from the DNA. The sample has fewer than 150,000 clones; 75% to 90% are singletons. These data belong to a study of blood T cell repertoires in COVID-19. Study information: Samples taken during acute and convalescent COVID-19 were collected in the United States, Italy and Spain.

Before being deemed recovered, Cohort 3 donors had two negative PCRs, clearance, or symptom resolution. This chain joins TRBV7-9 and TRBJ1-1; D perhaps matches TRBD1 (6 bases). The source of this sequence is a man under 40 who had recovered from COVID-19. The sample comprised PBMCs or T cells enriched from blood (not recorded which). The CDR3: CASSFTGIANTEAFF. DNA of the CDR3: TGTGCCAGCAGCTTTACAGGGATAGCGAACACTGAAGCTTTCTTT.